The sequence of this T cell receptor (beta chain) was determined in a study of blood T cell repertoires in COVID-19. The repertoire was sequenced with immunoSEQ multiplex PCR; TCRdb's copy has only in-frame clones and lacks some. Among over 150,000 clones listed, about 87% were seen once. The clonotype was recovered from a woman under 30 who had recovered from COVID-19. The sequenced material came from peripheral blood.

The CDR3 nucleotides are TGTGCCAGCAGTTCCCTACAGGGCCGGAACACTGAAGCTTTCTTT. It specifies CASSSLQGRNTEAFF. The gene calls are TRBV6-1 and TRBJ1-1; TRBD1 is a possible D gene (6 bases). Germline loops: CDR1 MNHNS, CDR2 SASEGT. CDR3 length equals 15 residues. The V end lost 5 bases, the J end lost 1 base, and 14 bases lay between the germline ends.